This section outlines one TCR beta chain sequence together with its context. V lost 8 bases and J 9 bases, leaving 11 bases between the germline ends. Germline-derived CDR1 and CDR2 are SGHVS and FQNEAQ. The CDR3 is 11 amino acids. These data belong to a study of CD8+ T cells in alopecia areata. TCR sequencing used cDNA made by reverse transcription of extracted RNA. The repertoire was sequenced with immunoSEQ multiplex PCR; TCRdb's copy has only in-frame clones and lacks some. Of about 160,000 clones in the sample, roughly 50% were seen once. Punch biopsies of lesional scalp, plus peripheral blood, were taken from alopecia areata patients.

The chain recombines TRBV7-8 with TRBJ2-1; D possibly corresponds to TRBD1 (5 bases). The TCR sequence derives from a human donor with alopecia areata. The sequencing sample was made of CD4+ T cells sorted from blood. CDR3 sequence reads: CASSRAGEQFF. CDR3 DNA sequence: TGTGCCAGCTCCAGGGCCGGTGAGCAGTTCTTC.